This is a list of T cell receptor beta chains from one sample in a study of T cells in narcolepsy. Assay: immunoSEQ multiplex PCR; the TCRdb copy retains only in-frame clones and omits some. The data hold about 30,000 clones, with approximately 82% observed a single time. Sequences were obtained from CD45RA- memory CD4+ T cells from PBMCs. These TCRs come from a human donor with narcolepsy. CDR3s include the opening cysteine and the closing phenylalanine or tryptophan. D genes are given only for firm matches. Not all rows give a size; the values are once, few, many and, for expanded clones, a class.

cdr3_nt: TGTGCTAGTGGTTTAGGGACAGGGAACACTGAAGCTTTCTTT
cdr3_aa: CASGLGTGNTEAFF
d_call: TRBD1
j_call: TRBJ1-1
cdr3_length: 14
clone_size: -
v_call: TRBV12-5

cdr3_nt: TGTGCCAGCAGTTCCGGGAACTACGAGCAGTACTTC
cdr3_aa: CASSSGNYEQYF
d_call: -
j_call: TRBJ2-7
cdr3_length: 12
clone_size: once
v_call: TRBV2

cdr3_nt: TGCGCCAGCAGCTTGGTGTCTGAAGCTAACTATGGCTACACCTTC
cdr3_aa: CASSLVSEANYGYTF
d_call: -
j_call: TRBJ1-2
cdr3_length: 15
clone_size: -
v_call: TRBV5-1

cdr3_nt: TGTGCCACCAGCGGCAGGGCATCAGTCAAAGCTTCTCAGCCCCAGCATTTT
cdr3_aa: CATSGRASVKASQPQHF
d_call: -
j_call: TRBJ1-5
cdr3_length: 17
clone_size: few
v_call: TRBV15

cdr3_nt: TGTGCCAGCAGAAACGCGGGGGATGGTGGCTACACCTTC
cdr3_aa: CASRNAGDGGYTF
d_call: -
j_call: TRBJ1-2
cdr3_length: 13
clone_size: once
v_call: TRBV7-8

cdr3_nt: TGTGCCAGCAGAGACAGTGTCAATGAAAAACTGTTTTTT
cdr3_aa: CASRDSVNEKLFF
d_call: -
j_call: TRBJ1-4
cdr3_length: 13
clone_size: -
v_call: TRBV6-1

cdr3_nt: TGTGCCAGCAACCCTTGGACAGGGAAAGAGACCCAGTACTTC
cdr3_aa: CASNPWTGKETQYF
d_call: TRBD1
j_call: TRBJ2-5
cdr3_length: 14
clone_size: -
v_call: TRBV5-8

cdr3_nt: TGCGCCAGCAGCCCCGGGACTAGCGGGCCCTGGCGTGAAACCCAGTACTTC
cdr3_aa: CASSPGTSGPWRETQYF
d_call: TRBD2
j_call: TRBJ2-5
cdr3_length: 17
clone_size: -
v_call: TRBV4-3

cdr3_nt: TGTGCCAGCAGCCCAACTGGCGGGGTATCCTACGAGCAGTACTTC
cdr3_aa: CASSPTGGVSYEQYF
d_call: -
j_call: TRBJ2-7
cdr3_length: 15
clone_size: -
v_call: TRBV7-3

cdr3_nt: TGTGCTAGTGGTTTGGTAATCGACAGCCTGAGTCTCACCATATATTTT
cdr3_aa: CASGLVIDSLSLTIYF
d_call: -
j_call: TRBJ1-3
cdr3_length: 16
clone_size: -
v_call: TRBV12-5

cdr3_nt: TGTGCCACCCTGCGGGGACGCGGGTCACCCCTCCACTTT
cdr3_aa: CATLRGRGSPLHF
d_call: -
j_call: TRBJ1-6
cdr3_length: 13
clone_size: -
v_call: TRBV6-1

cdr3_nt: TGCGCCAGCAGCCAAGTTGTACAGGGTCGGAACGAGCAGTACTTC
cdr3_aa: CASSQVVQGRNEQYF
d_call: -
j_call: TRBJ2-7
cdr3_length: 15
clone_size: few
v_call: TRBV4-1

cdr3_nt: TGTGCCAGCAGTGAAACCAGGGCTAGCGGGGGCGGCGGGGAGCTGTTTTTT
cdr3_aa: CASSETRASGGGGELFF
d_call: TRBD2
j_call: TRBJ2-2
cdr3_length: 17
clone_size: -
v_call: TRBV2

cdr3_nt: TGTGCCAGCAGCGATCGCTACGAGCAGTACTTC
cdr3_aa: CASSDRYEQYF
d_call: -
j_call: TRBJ2-7
cdr3_length: 11
clone_size: -
v_call: TRBV7-2

cdr3_nt: TGTGCCAGCAGCAGCATCACAGGCCACTACGAGCAGTACTTC
cdr3_aa: CASSSITGHYEQYF
d_call: -
j_call: TRBJ2-7
cdr3_length: 14
clone_size: -
v_call: TRBV21-1

cdr3_nt: TGTGCCAGCAGTGAGACAGCTAGGAACACTGAAGCTTTCTTT
cdr3_aa: CASSETARNTEAFF
d_call: -
j_call: TRBJ1-1
cdr3_length: 14
clone_size: -
v_call: TRBV6-1

cdr3_nt: TGCGCCAGCAGCTTTGACAGGTCTCCCTACGAGCAGTACTTC
cdr3_aa: CASSFDRSPYEQYF
d_call: -
j_call: TRBJ2-7
cdr3_length: 14
clone_size: -
v_call: TRBV5-1

cdr3_nt: TGTGCCAGCAGCTTACTTGCCGGGATGGGAGCTGGAAACACCATATATTTT
cdr3_aa: CASSLLAGMGAGNTIYF
d_call: -
j_call: TRBJ1-3
cdr3_length: 17
clone_size: -
v_call: TRBV11-2

cdr3_nt: TGCAGCGTTGAAATCGTGGACAACTATGGCTACACCTTC
cdr3_aa: CSVEIVDNYGYTF
d_call: -
j_call: TRBJ1-2
cdr3_length: 13
clone_size: -
v_call: TRBV29-1

cdr3_nt: TGTGCCAGCAGCTTGGCGCCGGGACAGGGAAGCACCGGGGAGCTGTTTTTT
cdr3_aa: CASSLAPGQGSTGELFF
d_call: TRBD1
j_call: TRBJ2-2
cdr3_length: 17
clone_size: -
v_call: TRBV11-3

cdr3_nt: TGTGCCAGCAGCTTAGGTGGGGGGCTAAGTTCACCCCTCCACTTT
cdr3_aa: CASSLGGGLSSPLHF
d_call: -
j_call: TRBJ1-6
cdr3_length: 15
clone_size: once
v_call: TRBV7-6

cdr3_nt: TGTGCCACCAGCCGAAGGACGGAGGACAATGAGCAGTTCTTC
cdr3_aa: CATSRRTEDNEQFF
d_call: -
j_call: TRBJ2-1
cdr3_length: 14
clone_size: -
v_call: TRBV15

cdr3_nt: TGTGCCAGCAGCCCGACAGGATCAACTAATGAAAAACTGTTTTTT
cdr3_aa: CASSPTGSTNEKLFF
d_call: -
j_call: TRBJ1-4
cdr3_length: 15
clone_size: -
v_call: TRBV5-4

cdr3_nt: TGCGCCAGCAGCCAACTTCCCTCTTCCAATGAGCAGTTCTTC
cdr3_aa: CASSQLPSSNEQFF
d_call: -
j_call: TRBJ2-1
cdr3_length: 14
clone_size: -
v_call: TRBV4-3

cdr3_nt: TGTGCCAGCAGCTTAGCGCAGAGCTCTGGAAACACCATATATTTT
cdr3_aa: CASSLAQSSGNTIYF
d_call: -
j_call: TRBJ1-3
cdr3_length: 15
clone_size: -
v_call: TRBV7-8

cdr3_nt: TGTGCCAGCAGTTTAGGAGGGAGGCAAGAGACCCAGTACTTC
cdr3_aa: CASSLGGRQETQYF
d_call: -
j_call: TRBJ2-5
cdr3_length: 14
clone_size: -
v_call: TRBV28

cdr3_nt: TGTGCCAGCAGCCGAAACGACAGGGGGCAGAACTACAATGAGCAGTTCTTC
cdr3_aa: CASSRNDRGQNYNEQFF
d_call: TRBD1
j_call: TRBJ2-1
cdr3_length: 17
clone_size: -
v_call: TRBV11-3

cdr3_nt: TGTGCCAGCAGCTTGGTCGGTCTGGGGTTGGGGGAGCAGTACTTC
cdr3_aa: CASSLVGLGLGEQYF
d_call: -
j_call: TRBJ2-7
cdr3_length: 15
clone_size: medium-sized
v_call: TRBV5-6

cdr3_nt: TGTGCCAGCTCACCTCGCGGGGGTATACAAGAGACCCAGTACTTC
cdr3_aa: CASSPRGGIQETQYF
d_call: TRBD2
j_call: TRBJ2-5
cdr3_length: 15
clone_size: once
v_call: TRBV18

cdr3_nt: TGTGCCCTCCGGGCAGTCGGGCTCTCAAACACTGAAGCTTTCTTT
cdr3_aa: CALRAVGLSNTEAFF
d_call: -
j_call: TRBJ1-1
cdr3_length: 15
clone_size: -
v_call: TRBV6-1

cdr3_nt: TGTGCCAGCAGTCAGTCTGCAACTAATGAAAAACTGTTTTTT
cdr3_aa: CASSQSATNEKLFF
d_call: -
j_call: TRBJ1-4
cdr3_length: 14
clone_size: once
v_call: TRBV6-5

cdr3_nt: TGTGCCAGCAGTTACCCCCCAGCGGCGGGGGGCTACGAGCAGTACTTC
cdr3_aa: CASSYPPAAGGYEQYF
d_call: TRBD2
j_call: TRBJ2-7
cdr3_length: 16
clone_size: -
v_call: TRBV6-6

cdr3_nt: TGTGCCAGCAGCGTTAGCGGGGGAAGCACCGGGGAGCTGTTTTTT
cdr3_aa: CASSVSGGSTGELFF
d_call: TRBD2
j_call: TRBJ2-2
cdr3_length: 15
clone_size: -
v_call: TRBV5-4

cdr3_nt: TGTGCCAGCAGGTGGGGCAGGGGGCAACAGGGCTACACCTTC
cdr3_aa: CASRWGRGQQGYTF
d_call: TRBD1
j_call: TRBJ1-2
cdr3_length: 14
clone_size: -
v_call: TRBV28

cdr3_nt: TGTGCCAGTAGTATAAGGTTCGCGGGTTCCAATAGCAATCAGCCCCAGCATTTT
cdr3_aa: CASSIRFAGSNSNQPQHF
d_call: -
j_call: TRBJ1-5
cdr3_length: 18
clone_size: -
v_call: TRBV19

cdr3_nt: TGTGCCAGCAGTTCCCGGGACAGCAATTCACCCCTCCACTTT
cdr3_aa: CASSSRDSNSPLHF
d_call: TRBD1
j_call: TRBJ1-6
cdr3_length: 14
clone_size: -
v_call: TRBV28

cdr3_nt: TGCGCCAGCAGCTTTGTCTCTGGAAGCGGGGGGGCGAACGAGCAGTACTTC
cdr3_aa: CASSFVSGSGGANEQYF
d_call: TRBD2
j_call: TRBJ2-7
cdr3_length: 17
clone_size: -
v_call: TRBV5-1

cdr3_nt: TGTGCCAGCAGCCACCCAGGGACACCCTACGAGCAGTACTTC
cdr3_aa: CASSHPGTPYEQYF
d_call: -
j_call: TRBJ2-7
cdr3_length: 14
clone_size: -
v_call: TRBV14

cdr3_nt: TGTGCCAGTAGCCCGGGACAGAACTATGGCTACACCTTC
cdr3_aa: CASSPGQNYGYTF
d_call: TRBD1
j_call: TRBJ1-2
cdr3_length: 13
clone_size: -
v_call: TRBV19

cdr3_nt: TGCAGCGTCCGAGGGGCACCGGGAACAACTGTACTCCCCGCCTACGAGCAGTACTTC
cdr3_aa: CSVRGAPGTTVLPAYEQYF
d_call: -
j_call: TRBJ2-7
cdr3_length: 19
clone_size: -
v_call: TRBV29-1

cdr3_nt: TGTGCCAGCACCCGGGCCCGGGCTGACCAAGAGACCCAGTACTTC
cdr3_aa: CASTRARADQETQYF
d_call: -
j_call: TRBJ2-5
cdr3_length: 15
clone_size: -
v_call: TRBV7-2

cdr3_nt: TGCGCCAGCAGCCAAGATTATAGCGGGGGGGCAAAGACCCAGTACTTC
cdr3_aa: CASSQDYSGGAKTQYF
d_call: TRBD2
j_call: TRBJ2-5
cdr3_length: 16
clone_size: -
v_call: TRBV4-1

cdr3_nt: TGTGCCAGCAGCTTAAGCCCGGGACAGGGGGTGGGTGAGCAGTACTTC
cdr3_aa: CASSLSPGQGVGEQYF
d_call: TRBD1
j_call: TRBJ2-7
cdr3_length: 16
clone_size: -
v_call: TRBV11-2

cdr3_nt: TGTGCCAGCAGCATATCAGGGGGCGCGGGTACTGAAGCTTTCTTT
cdr3_aa: CASSISGGAGTEAFF
d_call: TRBD1
j_call: TRBJ1-1
cdr3_length: 15
clone_size: -
v_call: TRBV11-2

cdr3_nt: TGTGCCAGCAGCTCCGGGGCCTACGAGCAGTACTTC
cdr3_aa: CASSSGAYEQYF
d_call: -
j_call: TRBJ2-7
cdr3_length: 12
clone_size: few
v_call: TRBV6-5

cdr3_nt: TGTGCCAGCTCACCACTAAGAGCGGGGAGACAAGAGACCCAGTACTTC
cdr3_aa: CASSPLRAGRQETQYF
d_call: TRBD2
j_call: TRBJ2-5
cdr3_length: 16
clone_size: -
v_call: TRBV18

cdr3_nt: TGCGCCAGCAGCGCGGGACTGAAACAGAGTGGCTACGAGCAGTACTTC
cdr3_aa: CASSAGLKQSGYEQYF
d_call: -
j_call: TRBJ2-7
cdr3_length: 16
clone_size: -
v_call: TRBV5-1

cdr3_nt: TGTGCCAGTCGCCTTGGGGGGCCGAACACCGGGGAGCTGTTTTTT
cdr3_aa: CASRLGGPNTGELFF
d_call: -
j_call: TRBJ2-2
cdr3_length: 15
clone_size: -
v_call: TRBV19

cdr3_nt: TGTGCCACCAGCAGAGTACTGGATGAGCAGTTCTTC
cdr3_aa: CATSRVLDEQFF
d_call: -
j_call: TRBJ2-1
cdr3_length: 12
clone_size: -
v_call: TRBV15

cdr3_nt: TGTGCCAGCATCCCGGGACACCTCATCGATTCACCCCTCCACTTT
cdr3_aa: CASIPGHLIDSPLHF
d_call: -
j_call: TRBJ1-6
cdr3_length: 15
clone_size: -
v_call: TRBV2

cdr3_nt: TGTGCCAGTACCCGGACAGGGGGCGGCAATCAGCCCCAGCATTTT
cdr3_aa: CASTRTGGGNQPQHF
d_call: TRBD1
j_call: TRBJ1-5
cdr3_length: 15
clone_size: -
v_call: TRBV19

cdr3_nt: TGTGCCAGCACCCCCTCCCACGGGACGTACGAGCAGTACTTC
cdr3_aa: CASTPSHGTYEQYF
d_call: -
j_call: TRBJ2-7
cdr3_length: 14
clone_size: -
v_call: TRBV6-6

cdr3_nt: TGTGCCACCAGCAGAGAGGACAAGGCCAAAAACATTCAGTACTTC
cdr3_aa: CATSREDKAKNIQYF
d_call: -
j_call: TRBJ2-4
cdr3_length: 15
clone_size: -
v_call: TRBV15

cdr3_nt: TGTGCCAGCAGCCAAGATGCCAGGGCTTATGGCTACACCTTC
cdr3_aa: CASSQDARAYGYTF
d_call: -
j_call: TRBJ1-2
cdr3_length: 14
clone_size: -
v_call: TRBV14

cdr3_nt: TGTGCCAGCAGCTTCGACAATGAAGCTTTCTTT
cdr3_aa: CASSFDNEAFF
d_call: -
j_call: TRBJ1-1
cdr3_length: 11
clone_size: few
v_call: TRBV5-5

cdr3_nt: TGCAGCGTTGTACAGGGTACGGAGACCCAGTACTTC
cdr3_aa: CSVVQGTETQYF
d_call: -
j_call: TRBJ2-5
cdr3_length: 12
clone_size: -
v_call: TRBV29-1

cdr3_nt: TGTGCCAGCAGCTCAAGGGGGCAACAAACCTACGAGCAGTACTTC
cdr3_aa: CASSSRGQQTYEQYF
d_call: TRBD1
j_call: TRBJ2-7
cdr3_length: 15
clone_size: -
v_call: TRBV7-2